The clone carrying this TCR beta chain was seen more than once but under ten times. A much larger clonotype is one base distant, so this may be a read error. This entry is derived from a study of T cell repertoires in cytomegalovirus infection. Each CDR3 protein gets one entry after TCRdb re-called the reads with MiXCR. The table records some 390,000 distinct CDR3 sequences, roughly 20% of them present only once. There are 12 residues in the CDR3. V dropped 1 base and J dropped 3 bases, with 3 bases sitting between them. Germline-derived CDR1 and CDR2 are SGHAT and FQDESV (reference sequence). The receptor's source is a human donor in good health (CMV status not recorded). Some clones in this sample may be carry-over from other donors' samples. The specimen sequenced was PBMCs. The chain joins TRBV11-1 to TRBJ1-1; D is undetermined. The CDR3 DNA follows: TGTGCCAGCAGCTTAGTATACACTGAAGCTTTCTTT. Protein sequence: CASSLVYTEAFF.